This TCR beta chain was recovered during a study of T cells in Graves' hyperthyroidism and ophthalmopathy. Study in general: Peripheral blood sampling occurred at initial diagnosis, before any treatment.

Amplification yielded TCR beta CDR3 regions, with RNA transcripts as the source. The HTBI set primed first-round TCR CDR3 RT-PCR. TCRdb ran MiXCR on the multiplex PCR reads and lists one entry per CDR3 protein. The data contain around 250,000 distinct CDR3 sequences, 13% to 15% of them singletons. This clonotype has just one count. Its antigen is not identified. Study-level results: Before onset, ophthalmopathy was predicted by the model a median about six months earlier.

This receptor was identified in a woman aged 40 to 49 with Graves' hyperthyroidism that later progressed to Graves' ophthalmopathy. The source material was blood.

Here the CDR3 DNA reads TGTGCCAGCAGCCAAGGACAGAGGTCCTACGAGCAGTACTTC. Translating it yields CASSQGQRSYEQYF. The rearrangement links TRBV4-2 to TRBJ2-7, with D maybe TRBD1 (5 bases). CDR1 is LGHNA, CDR2 YNFKEQ, per germline. Trimming pared 1 base from V and 1 base from J, leaving 8 bases between. The CDR3 covers 14 residues.